Following are 18 T cell receptor beta chains from one sample sequenced in a study of OX40 agonist ivuxolimab in advanced cancers. Sequencing was performed with immunoSEQ multiplex PCR; in TCRdb, only in-frame clones are kept and a portion is missing. The sample holds around 80,000 clones, about 80% seen once. The sequencing used CD4+ or CD8+ T cells sorted from blood, collected in a trial of the OX40 agonist ivuxolimab. The source of these receptors is an adult with an advanced solid tumor such as melanoma, head and neck, liver or kidney cancer.

This chain links TRBV7-9 with TRBJ1-1; D might be TRBD1 (6 bases). Trimming pared 0 bases from V and 2 bases from J, leaving 19 bases between. CDR1 SEHNR and CDR2 FQNEAQ come from the germline V gene (reference sequence). This CDR3 is built from 18 residues. CDR3 nucleotides: TGTGCCAGCAGCTTAGCGTCGCCAGGGGTATCGCTAAACACTGAAGCTTTCTTT. It encodes CASSLASPGVSLNTEAFF.

The V and J genes are TRBV27 and TRBJ2-3, with a weak D call TRBD1 (6 bases). Germline loops: CDR1 MNHEY, CDR2 SMNVEV (reference sequence). CDR3 size: 15 residues. V lost 1 base and J lost 3, with 11 bases in between. The CDR3 loop is CASSLFYRVTDTQYF. CDR3 nucleotide sequence: TGTGCCAGCAGTTTATTTTACAGGGTGACAGATACGCAGTATTTT.

The gene calls are TRBV30 and TRBJ1-5; possible D gene TRBD1, 5 bases. The germline CDR1 and CDR2 sequences are GTSNPN and SVGIG (reference sequence). This CDR3 comprises 13 residues. V was shortened by 5 bases and J by 7 bases, with 15 bases between the two germline ends. For the CDR3, the DNA is TGTGCCTGGGCGGAGACAGATTTCCAGCCCCAGCATTTT. It codes for CAWAETDFQPQHF.

This sequence joins TRBV7-2 and TRBJ2-1; 11 bases align to TRBD2. The V gene's germline CDR1 is SGHTA and CDR2 FQGNSA. Losses at the gene ends were 5 bases for V and 8 bases for J; bases not matched to a gene: 11. There are 16 residues in the CDR3. The CDR3 DNA sequence: TGTGCCAGCAGCCCCCCCGGACTAGCGGGCATACATGAGCAGTTCTTC. Translating it yields CASSPPGLAGIHEQFF.

V usage is TRBV6-4 and J usage is TRBJ2-1; no definite D call. V lost 3 bases and J lost 6, with 9 bases in between. The germline V gene has CDR1 MRHNA and CDR2 SNTAGT. This CDR3 is 13 amino acids long. The CDR3 DNA sequence: TGTGCCAGCAGTGAATCTGTGGTCAATGAGCAGTTCTTC. Amino acids: CASSESVVNEQFF.

This chain joins TRBV30 and TRBJ2-3; 7 bases agree with TRBD2. Germline lookup yields CDR1 GTSNPN and CDR2 SVGIG (reference sequence). The CDR3 loop spans 12 amino acids. V lost 8 bases and J lost 10; bases outside the gene matches: 12. CDR3 nucleotides: TGTGCCCATGATGCTGGGAGGGCGGCGCAGTATTTT. Amino acids: CAHDAGRAAQYF.

The chain uses TRBV11-3 and TRBJ2-1; 12 bases line up with TRBD2. The trim removed 2 bases at V and 7 bases at J, leaving 6 bases unmatched. This CDR3 is built from 16 residues. Germline V CDR1 and CDR2: SGHNT, YENEEA. The CDR3 loop is CASSLLAGGRGNEQFF. The CDR3 DNA reads as TGTGCCAGCAGCTTACTAGCGGGGGGGCGAGGGAATGAGCAGTTCTTC.

V is TRBV7-2 and J is TRBJ2-1; possibly TRBD1 for D (5 bases). This CDR3 contains 17 residues. From germline, CDR1 is SGHTA and CDR2 FQGNSA. V was shortened by 4 bases and J by 0 bases, with 16 bases between the two germline ends. The CDR3 nucleotides read TGTGCCAGCAGCTCTTCACAGGTTCGGAGCTCCTACAATGAGCAGTTCTTC. Its protein product is CASSSSQVRSSYNEQFF. The whole variable domain, filled in from reference TRBV7-2 and TRBJ2-1, reads GAGVSQSPSNKVTEKGKDVELRCDPISGHTALYWYRQSLGQGLEFLIYFQGNSAPDKSGLPSDRFSAERTGGSVSTLTIQRTQQEDSAVYLCASSSSQVRSSYNEQFFGPGTRLTVL.

On this clone: A read error may account for a junction end that differs from germline. This chain connects TRBV6-5 to TRBJ2-3, with D maybe TRBD2 (6 bases). The length of the CDR3 is 12 residues. The germline CDR1 and CDR2 sequences are MNHEY and SVGAGI. CDR3 protein: CASSEPGAVENF. The CDR3 nucleotides read TGTGCCAGCAGTGAGCCGGGAGCCGTGGAGAATTTT.

The chain uses TRBV15 and TRBJ1-2; D is perhaps TRBD1 (6 bases). The V end lost 5 bases, the J end lost 3 bases, and 16 bases lay between the germline ends. This CDR3 spans 15 amino acids. From germline, CDR1 is LNHNV and CDR2 YYDKDF (reference sequence). CDR3 nucleotides: TGTGCCACCAGCCCAATACAGGGTAAATACTATGGCTACACCTTC. Amino acids: CATSPIQGKYYGYTF.

The chain recombines TRBV2 with TRBJ2-3; 10 bases are a match to TRBD2. After removal of 6 bases from V and 2 bases from J, the junction contained 5 bases not matched to a gene. Germline CDR1 is SNHLY and CDR2 is FYNNEI. The CDR3 has 15 amino acids. The CDR3 sequence: CASSGTSAATDTQYF. For the CDR3, the DNA is TGTGCCAGCAGCGGGACTAGCGCTGCCACAGATACGCAGTATTTT.

The V and J genes are TRBV7-6 and TRBJ2-1, with 10 bases matching TRBD2. CDR1 SGHVS and CDR2 FNYEAQ come from the germline V gene. V lost 0 bases to trimming and J lost 6 bases; unmatched junction nucleotides: 5. This CDR3 comprises 16 residues. This CDR3 reads CASSLAPSGSSNEQFF. The DNA for the CDR3 is TGTGCCAGCAGCTTAGCGCCTAGCGGGAGCTCCAATGAGCAGTTCTTC.

This clone was found a few times. This chain uses TRBV6-5 with TRBJ2-1; the D is unclear. The CDR3 totals 11 residues. Per germline, CDR1 MNHEY and CDR2 SVGAGI. The V gene lost 8 bases and the J gene lost 10 bases, with 12 bases spanning the gap. CDR3 sequence (DNA): TGTGCCAGCCAAGCAGGACCAGAGCAGTTCTTC. Protein product: CASQAGPEQFF.

The rearrangement links TRBV29-1 to TRBJ1-1, with 7 bases matching TRBD1. CDR1 and CDR2 (germline): SQVTM, ANQGSEA. This CDR3 is built from 13 residues. Trimming at V came to 6 bases and at J to 0 bases, leaving 4 bases not matched to a gene. The CDR3 spells CSVRDSMNTEAFF. The CDR3 DNA is TGCAGCGTGAGGGACAGTATGAACACTGAAGCTTTCTTT.

This chain connects TRBV5-1 to TRBJ2-4; D might be TRBD1 (6 bases). CDR3 length: 16 residues. V shed 4 bases and J shed 0 bases, with 14 bases lying between them. Germline CDR1 is SGHRS and CDR2 is YFSETQ. CDR3 residues: CASSEQGPLAKNIQYF. CDR3 DNA: TGCGCCAGCAGCGAACAGGGTCCCTTAGCCAAAAACATTCAGTACTTC.

The chain combines TRBV27 with TRBJ2-1; D call uncertain. In germline, CDR1 is MNHEY, CDR2 SMNVEV (reference sequence). V was clipped by 3 bases and J by 3 bases, with 12 bases between them. This CDR3 spans 15 amino acids. The CDR3, as DNA: TGTGCCAGCAGTTTTACCGGGCCTAACTACAATGAGCAGTTCTTC. Translated, it gives CASSFTGPNYNEQFF.

The rearrangement links TRBV7-2 to TRBJ2-1; the D gene is possibly TRBD2 (7 bases). Trimming took 2 bases from V and 6 from J, leaving 14 bases between them. Germline V CDR1 and CDR2: SGHTA, FQGNSA. This CDR3 region has 15 residues. CDR3 DNA: TGTGCCAGCAGCTTACGGGGGGCTGCTACCAATGAGCAGTTCTTC. Translation gives CASSLRGAATNEQFF.

This clone was detected only once. The V and J genes are TRBV27 and TRBJ2-6; D is undetermined. V lost 6 bases to trimming and J lost 0 bases, with 9 bases between them. This CDR3 region has 15 residues. Per germline, CDR1 MNHEY and CDR2 SMNVEV (reference sequence). CDR3 in amino acids: CASSRAYSGANVLTF. The CDR3 DNA reads TGTGCCAGCAGCCGGGCCTACTCTGGGGCCAACGTCCTGACTTTC.